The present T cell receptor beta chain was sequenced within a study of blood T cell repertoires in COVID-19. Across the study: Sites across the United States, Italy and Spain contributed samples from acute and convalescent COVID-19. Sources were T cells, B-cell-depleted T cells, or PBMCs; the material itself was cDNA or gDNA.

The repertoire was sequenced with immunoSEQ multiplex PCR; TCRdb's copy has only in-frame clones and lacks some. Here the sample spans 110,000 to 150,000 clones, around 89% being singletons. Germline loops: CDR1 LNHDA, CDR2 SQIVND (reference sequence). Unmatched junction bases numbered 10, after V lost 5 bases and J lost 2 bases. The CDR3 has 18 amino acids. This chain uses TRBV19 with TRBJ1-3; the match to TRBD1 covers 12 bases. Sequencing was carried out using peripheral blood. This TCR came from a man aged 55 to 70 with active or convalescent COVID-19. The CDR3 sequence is CASSAPGQGAGTGNTIYF. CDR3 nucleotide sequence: TGTGCCAGTAGTGCGCCGGGACAGGGGGCAGGCACTGGAAACACCATATATTTT.